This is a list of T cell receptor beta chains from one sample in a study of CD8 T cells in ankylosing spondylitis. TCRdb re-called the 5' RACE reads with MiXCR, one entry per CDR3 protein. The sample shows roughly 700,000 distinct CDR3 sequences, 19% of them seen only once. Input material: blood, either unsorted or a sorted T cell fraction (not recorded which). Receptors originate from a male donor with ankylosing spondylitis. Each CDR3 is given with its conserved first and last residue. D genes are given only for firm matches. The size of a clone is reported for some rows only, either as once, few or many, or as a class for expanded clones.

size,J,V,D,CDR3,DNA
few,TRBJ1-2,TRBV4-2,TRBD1,CASSAKTGLGYGYTF,TGTGCCAGCAGCGCTAAGACAGGGTTGGGCTATGGCTACACCTTC
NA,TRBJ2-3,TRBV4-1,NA,CASSQELQGKGTDTQYF,TGCGCCAGCAGCCAAGAGCTGCAGGGTAAAGGAACAGATACGCAGTATTTT
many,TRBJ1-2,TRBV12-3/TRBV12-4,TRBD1,CASSPQGGYGYTF,TGTGCCAGCAGTCCACAGGGGGGCTATGGCTACACCTTC
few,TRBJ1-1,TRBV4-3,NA,CASSQGLVLNTEAFF,TGCGCCAGCAGCCAAGGTCTGGTTCTTAACACTGAAGCTTTCTTT
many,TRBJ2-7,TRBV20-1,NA,CSARPSVSFGSQYF,TGCAGTGCTAGACCCTCCGTTTCCTTCGGTTCGCAGTACTTC
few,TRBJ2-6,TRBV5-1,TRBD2,CASSLDAGVVLTF,TGCGCCAGCAGCTTGGATGCGGGGGTCGTCCTGACTTTC
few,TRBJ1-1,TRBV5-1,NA,CASNLTPSPLEAFF,TGCGCCAGCAACCTGACACCTTCACCGTTGGAAGCTTTCTTT
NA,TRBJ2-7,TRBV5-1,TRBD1,CASSLGPGQGGYEQYF,TGCGCCAGCAGCCTGGGCCCGGGACAGGGTGGCTACGAGCAGTACTTC
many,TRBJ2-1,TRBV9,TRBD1,CASSLTGGEVSEQFF,TGTGCCAGCAGCTTGACAGGGGGCGAAGTAAGTGAGCAGTTCTTC
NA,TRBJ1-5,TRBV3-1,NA,CASSHHSDNQPQHF,TGTGCCAGCAGCCATCACTCCGATAATCAGCCCCAGCATTTT
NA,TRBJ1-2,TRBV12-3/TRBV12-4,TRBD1,CASRRQGEDNYGYTF,TGTGCCAGCAGGCGACAGGGTGAGGATAACTATGGCTACACCTTC
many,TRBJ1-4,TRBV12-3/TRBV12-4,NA,CASSPYARPEKLFF,TGTGCCAGCAGTCCCTACGCAAGGCCCGAAAAACTGTTTTTT
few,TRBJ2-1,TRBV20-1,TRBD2,CSAPPLLLAGGYNEQFF,TGCAGTGCACCCCCCCTTCTACTAGCGGGAGGGTACAATGAGCAGTTCTTC
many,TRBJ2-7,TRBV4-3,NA,CASSQVVGAEEQYF,TGCGCCAGCAGCCAGGTAGTGGGCGCGGAAGAGCAGTACTTC
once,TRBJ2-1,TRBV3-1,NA,CASSPLGNRPYNEQFF,TGTGCCAGCAGCCCCCTCGGGAACAGGCCTTACAATGAGCAGTTCTTC
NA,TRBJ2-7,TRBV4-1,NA,CASSPESRGAYEQYF,TGCGCCAGCAGCCCAGAGTCTCGGGGCGCCTACGAGCAGTACTTC